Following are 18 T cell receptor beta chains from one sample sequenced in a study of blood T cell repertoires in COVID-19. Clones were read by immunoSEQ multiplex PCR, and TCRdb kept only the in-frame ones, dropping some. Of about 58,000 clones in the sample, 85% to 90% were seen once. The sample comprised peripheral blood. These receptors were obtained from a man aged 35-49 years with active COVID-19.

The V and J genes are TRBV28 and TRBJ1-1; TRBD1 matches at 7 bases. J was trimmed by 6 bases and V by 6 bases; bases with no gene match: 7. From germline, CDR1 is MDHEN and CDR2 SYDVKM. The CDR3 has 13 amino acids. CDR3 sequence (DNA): TGTGCCAGCAGGAAATTGACAGGGCCTGAAGCTTTCTTT. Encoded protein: CASRKLTGPEAFF.

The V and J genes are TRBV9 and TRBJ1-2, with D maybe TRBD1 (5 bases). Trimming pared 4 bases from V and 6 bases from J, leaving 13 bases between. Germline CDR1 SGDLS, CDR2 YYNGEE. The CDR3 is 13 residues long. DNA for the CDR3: TGTGCCAGCAGCCCCCCAGGGATCGATGGCTACACCTTC. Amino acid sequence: CASSPPGIDGYTF.

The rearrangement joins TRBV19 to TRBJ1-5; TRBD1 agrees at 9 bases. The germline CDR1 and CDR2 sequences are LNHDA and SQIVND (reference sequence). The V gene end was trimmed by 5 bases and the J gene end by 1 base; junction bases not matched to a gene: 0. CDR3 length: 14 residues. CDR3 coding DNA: TGTGCCAGTAGTGGGACAGGGAGCAATCAGCCCCAGCATTTT. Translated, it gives CASSGTGSNQPQHF.

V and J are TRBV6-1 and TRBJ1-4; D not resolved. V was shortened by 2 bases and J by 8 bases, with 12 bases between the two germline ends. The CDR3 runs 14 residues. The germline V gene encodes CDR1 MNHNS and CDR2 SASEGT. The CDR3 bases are TGTGCCAGCAGTGAATTCAAAGAACGGGAAAAACTGTTTTTT. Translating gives CASSEFKEREKLFF.

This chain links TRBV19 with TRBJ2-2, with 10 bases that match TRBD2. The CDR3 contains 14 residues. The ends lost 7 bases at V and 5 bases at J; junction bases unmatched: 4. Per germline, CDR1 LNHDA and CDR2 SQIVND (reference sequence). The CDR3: CASTGLADTGELFF. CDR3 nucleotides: TGTGCCAGTACCGGACTAGCGGATACCGGGGAGCTGTTTTTT.

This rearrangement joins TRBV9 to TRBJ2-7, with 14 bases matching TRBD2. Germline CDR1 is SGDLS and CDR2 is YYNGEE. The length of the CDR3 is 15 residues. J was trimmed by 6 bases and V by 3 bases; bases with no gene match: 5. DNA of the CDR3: TGTGCCAGCAGCGCCACGGGACTAGCGGGAGCCGAGCAGTACTTC. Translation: CASSATGLAGAEQYF.

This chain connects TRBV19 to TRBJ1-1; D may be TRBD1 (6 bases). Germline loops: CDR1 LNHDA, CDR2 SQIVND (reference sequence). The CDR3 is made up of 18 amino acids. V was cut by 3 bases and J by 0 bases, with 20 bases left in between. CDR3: CASSIRRGRGLMNTEAFF. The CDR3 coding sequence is TGTGCCAGTAGTATTCGTCGAGGCAGGGGCCTCATGAACACTGAAGCTTTCTTT.

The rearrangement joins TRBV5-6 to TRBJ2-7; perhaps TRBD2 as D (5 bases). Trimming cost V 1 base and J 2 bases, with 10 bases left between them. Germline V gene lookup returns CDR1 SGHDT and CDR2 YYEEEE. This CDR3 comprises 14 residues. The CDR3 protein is CASSLWTDTYEQYF. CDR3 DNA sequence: TGTGCCAGCAGCTTGTGGACTGACACCTACGAGCAGTACTTC.

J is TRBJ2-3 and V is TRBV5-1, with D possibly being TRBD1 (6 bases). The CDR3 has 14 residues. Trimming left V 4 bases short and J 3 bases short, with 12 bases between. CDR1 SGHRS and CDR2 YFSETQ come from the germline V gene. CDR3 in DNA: TGCGCCAGCAGCCAAGGACAGCCAACAGATACGCAGTATTTT. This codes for CASSQGQPTDTQYF.

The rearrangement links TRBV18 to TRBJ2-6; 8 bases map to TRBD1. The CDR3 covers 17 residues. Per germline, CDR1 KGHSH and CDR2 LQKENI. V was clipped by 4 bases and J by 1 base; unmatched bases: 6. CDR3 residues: CASSQGQGRSGANVLTF. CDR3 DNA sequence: TGTGCCAGCTCACAAGGACAGGGAAGATCTGGGGCCAACGTCCTGACTTTC.

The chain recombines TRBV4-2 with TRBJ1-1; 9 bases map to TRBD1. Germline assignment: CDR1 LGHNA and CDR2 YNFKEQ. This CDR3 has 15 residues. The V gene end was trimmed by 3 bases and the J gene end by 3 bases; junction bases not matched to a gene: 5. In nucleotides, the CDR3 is TGTGCCAGCAGCCAGTCGACAGGGGGGGACACTGAAGCTTTCTTT. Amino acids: CASSQSTGGDTEAFF.

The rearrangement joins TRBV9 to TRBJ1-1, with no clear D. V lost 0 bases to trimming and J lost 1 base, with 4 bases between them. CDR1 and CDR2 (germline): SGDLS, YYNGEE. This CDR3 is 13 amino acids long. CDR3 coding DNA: TGTGCCAGCAGCGTAGACGGGAACACTGAAGCTTTCTTT. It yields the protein CASSVDGNTEAFF. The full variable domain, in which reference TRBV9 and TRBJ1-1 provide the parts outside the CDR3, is DSGVTQTPKHLITATGQRVTLRCSPRSGDLSVYWYQQSLDQGLQFLIQYYNGEERAKGNILERFSAQQFPDLHSELNLSSLELGDSALYFCASSVDGNTEAFFGQGTRLTVV.

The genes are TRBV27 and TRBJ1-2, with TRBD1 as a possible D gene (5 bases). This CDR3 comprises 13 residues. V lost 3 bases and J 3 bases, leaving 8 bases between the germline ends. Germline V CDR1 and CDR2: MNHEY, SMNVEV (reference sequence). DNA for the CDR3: TGTGCCAGCAGTTTGGTACAGGACTATGGCTACACCTTC. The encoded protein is CASSLVQDYGYTF.

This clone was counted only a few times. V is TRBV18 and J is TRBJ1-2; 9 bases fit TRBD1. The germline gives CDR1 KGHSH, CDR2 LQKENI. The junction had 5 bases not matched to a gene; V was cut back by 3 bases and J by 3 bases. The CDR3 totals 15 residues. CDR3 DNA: TGTGCCAGCTCACCTGAAGGACAGGGGTACTATGGCTACACCTTC. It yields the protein CASSPEGQGYYGYTF.

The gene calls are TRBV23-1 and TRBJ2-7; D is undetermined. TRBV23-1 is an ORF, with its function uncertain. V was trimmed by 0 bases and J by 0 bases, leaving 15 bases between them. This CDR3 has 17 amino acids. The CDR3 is CASSQSPFRESSYEQYF. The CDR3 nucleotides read TGCGCCAGCAGTCAATCGCCATTTCGTGAGAGCTCCTACGAGCAGTACTTC.

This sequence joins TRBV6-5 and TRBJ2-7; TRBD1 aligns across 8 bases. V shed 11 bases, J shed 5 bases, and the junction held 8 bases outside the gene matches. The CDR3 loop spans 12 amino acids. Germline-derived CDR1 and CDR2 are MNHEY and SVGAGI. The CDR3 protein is CACRTGRNEQYF. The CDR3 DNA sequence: TGTGCCTGTCGGACAGGGCGGAACGAGCAGTACTTC.

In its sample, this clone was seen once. CDR3 in amino acids: CASSPEGLAGEVGELFF. The CDR3, as DNA: TGTGCCAGCAGCCCTGAGGGACTAGCGGGAGAGGTCGGGGAGCTGTTTTTT. The V call is TRBV5-6, the J call TRBJ2-2; 14 positions agree with TRBD2. The CDR3 consists of 17 residues. From germline, CDR1 is SGHDT and CDR2 YYEEEE. The V and J ends lost 4 bases and 7 bases, in that order; junction bases with no gene match: 9.

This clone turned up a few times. As DNA, the CDR3 is TGCGCCAGCAGCTGGCAGGCGGGGCCGGGCTATGGCTACACCTTC. It codes for CASSWQAGPGYGYTF. The chain uses TRBV5-1 and TRBJ1-2; D perhaps matches TRBD1 (5 bases). V was trimmed by 3 bases and J by 4 bases, leaving 16 bases between them. Germline values: CDR1 SGHRS, CDR2 YFSETQ. The CDR3 is 15 amino acids.